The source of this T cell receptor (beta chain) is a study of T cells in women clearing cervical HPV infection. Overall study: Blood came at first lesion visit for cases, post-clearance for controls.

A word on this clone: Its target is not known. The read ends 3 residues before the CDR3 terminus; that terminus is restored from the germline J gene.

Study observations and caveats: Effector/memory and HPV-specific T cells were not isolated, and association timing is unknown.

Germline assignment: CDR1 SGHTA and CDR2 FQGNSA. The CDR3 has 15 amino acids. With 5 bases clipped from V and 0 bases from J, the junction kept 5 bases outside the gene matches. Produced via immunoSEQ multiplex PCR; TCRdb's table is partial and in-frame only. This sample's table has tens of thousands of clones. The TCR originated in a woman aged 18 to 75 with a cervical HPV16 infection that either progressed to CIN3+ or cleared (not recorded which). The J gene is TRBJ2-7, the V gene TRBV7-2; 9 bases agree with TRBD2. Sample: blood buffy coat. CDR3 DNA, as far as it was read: TGTGCCAGCAGCCCGACTAGCGGCCGCTCCTACGAG. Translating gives CASSPTSGRSYE. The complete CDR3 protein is CASSPTSGRSYEQYF. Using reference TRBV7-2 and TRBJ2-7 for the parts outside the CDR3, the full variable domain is GAGVSQSPSNKVTEKGKDVELRCDPISGHTALYWYRQSLGQGLEFLIYFQGNSAPDKSGLPSDRFSAERTGGSVSTLTIQRTQQEDSAVYLCASSPTSGRSYEQYFGPGTRLTVT.